This TCR beta chain was retrieved from a study of response to subunit inactivated influenza vaccine. Study results and limitations: Authors suggested each seasonal influenza vaccination recruits few new T cells.

This CDR3 has 19 residues. V was clipped by 0 bases and J by 4 bases; unmatched bases: 9. Germline V gene data show CDR1 as MNHEY and CDR2 as SVGEGT. Regarding this clonotype: Its cognate antigen is unknown.

MiXCR was run by TCRdb on the RT-PCR reads, yielding one entry per CDR3 protein. The repertoire has 700,000 to 900,000 distinct CDR3 sequences, around 20% of them found once; the top ten carry roughly 10%. The sequence came from a man over 45 who received an inactivated influenza vaccine. This chain joins TRBV6-2 or TRBV6-3 and TRBJ2-3; 14 bases fit TRBD2. This specimen was PBMCs from blood, taken roughly 5 days after vaccination. CDR3 amino acids: CASSYSTSGGGRAPDTQYF. The CDR3, as DNA: TGTGCCAGCAGTTACTCGACTAGCGGGGGGGGAAGGGCTCCAGATACGCAGTATTTT.